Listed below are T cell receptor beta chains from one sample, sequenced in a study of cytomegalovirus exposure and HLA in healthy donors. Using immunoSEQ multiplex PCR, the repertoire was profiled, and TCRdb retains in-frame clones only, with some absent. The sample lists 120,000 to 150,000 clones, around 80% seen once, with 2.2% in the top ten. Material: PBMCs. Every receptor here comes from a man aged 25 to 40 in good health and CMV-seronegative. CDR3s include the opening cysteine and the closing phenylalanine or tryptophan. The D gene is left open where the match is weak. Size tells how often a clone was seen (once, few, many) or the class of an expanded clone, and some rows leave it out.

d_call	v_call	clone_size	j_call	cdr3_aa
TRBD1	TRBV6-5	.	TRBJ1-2	CASRYGQGANYGYTF
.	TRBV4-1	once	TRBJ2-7	CASSQAFGTTAYEQYF
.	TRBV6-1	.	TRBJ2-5	CASSESPQGWETQYF
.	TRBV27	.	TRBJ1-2	CASSLSITGGYTF
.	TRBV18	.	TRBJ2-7	CASSLPLSYEQYF
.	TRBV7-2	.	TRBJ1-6	CASSLGSGFRSPLHF
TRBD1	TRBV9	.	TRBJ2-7	CASSPGTGMSYEQYF
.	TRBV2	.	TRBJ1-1	CASQMGGNEAFF
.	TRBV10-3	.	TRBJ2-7	CAISIEGAYEQYF
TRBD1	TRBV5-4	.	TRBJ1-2	CASSPPGTGYGYTF
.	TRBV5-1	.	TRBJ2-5	CASSLAGTSHWETQYF
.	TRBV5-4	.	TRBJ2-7	CASSPGKGAYEQYF
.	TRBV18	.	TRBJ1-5	CASSPGQGYSNQPQHF
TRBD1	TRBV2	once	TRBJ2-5	CASRVGQGSETQYF
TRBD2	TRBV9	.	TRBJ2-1	CASSVAAGVGYNEQFF
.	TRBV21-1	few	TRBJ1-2	CASFLDRVSLCGYGYTF
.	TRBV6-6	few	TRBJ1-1	CASSGREIGTEAFF
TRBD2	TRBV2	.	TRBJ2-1	CASSVWTSGSYNEQFF
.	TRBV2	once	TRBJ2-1	CASSDWRSSSYNEQFF
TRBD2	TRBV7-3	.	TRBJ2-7	CASSLQGPAGGPEQYF
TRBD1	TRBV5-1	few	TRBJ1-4	CASSLGTGLPHEKLFF
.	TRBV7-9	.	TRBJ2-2	CASSRGSGELFF
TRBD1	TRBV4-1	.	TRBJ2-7	CASSQAQRQGQTYEQYF
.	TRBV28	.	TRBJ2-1	CASSFVDRQTYNEQFF
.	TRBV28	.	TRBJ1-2	CASRPPDRPYGYTF
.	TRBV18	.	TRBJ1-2	CASSQTGPYGYTF
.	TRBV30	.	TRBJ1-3	CAWSRQDSSGNTIYF
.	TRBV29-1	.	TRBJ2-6	CSVEGDTSGANVLTF
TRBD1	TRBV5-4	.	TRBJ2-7	CASSRPGTGHPYEQYF
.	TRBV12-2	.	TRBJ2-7	CASPNGRERGCSYEQYF
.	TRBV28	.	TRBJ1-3	CASSLWGPRGSGNTIYF
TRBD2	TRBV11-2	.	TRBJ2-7	CASSPLRGLAGGTGEQYF
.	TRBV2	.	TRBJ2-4	CASSDQGPSKNIQYF
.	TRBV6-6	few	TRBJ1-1	CASSFPNRNTEAFF
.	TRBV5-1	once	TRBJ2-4	CASSLGGGAPKNIQYF
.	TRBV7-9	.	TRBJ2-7	CSSSFTGRYHEQYF
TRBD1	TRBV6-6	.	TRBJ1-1	CASSSHRDRSTEAFF